The 19 T cell receptor beta chains given below trace back to one sample, sequenced in a study of vaccination effects on CD4 cells after COVID-19. Following 10 days of culture, CD4+ T cells were isolated. Their cognate antigens are unknown. The table came from immunoSEQ multiplex PCR; TCRdb's copy has only in-frame clones and leaves some out. The sample lists 40,000 to 60,000 clones; about 70% were seen once. Source: CD4+ T cells from PBMCs cultured without peptide, taken before COVID-19 vaccination. The receptors stem from a human donor who had a prior SARS-CoV-2 infection.

V gene TRBV18 combines with J gene TRBJ2-2, with D perhaps TRBD2 (6 bases). Germline values: CDR1 KGHSH, CDR2 LQKENI. The CDR3 sequence is 16 residues long. V dropped 0 bases and J dropped 5 bases, with 13 bases sitting between them. CDR3: CASSPPGRRETGELFF. CDR3 DNA: TGTGCCAGCTCACCACCAGGTCGGAGGGAGACCGGGGAGCTGTTTTTT.

The J gene is TRBJ1-4, the V gene TRBV6-6; D may be TRBD1 (6 bases). This CDR3 contains 16 residues. The germline V and J ends were trimmed by 2 bases and 0 bases, with 10 bases remaining between them. Looked up from germline, CDR1 is MNHNY and CDR2 is SVGAGI (reference sequence). CDR3 DNA sequence: TGTGCCAGCAGTTACGGTCGGACAGCAACTAATGAAAAACTGTTTTTT. The encoded protein is CASSYGRTATNEKLFF.

V usage is TRBV19 and J usage is TRBJ1-1; unclear D gene. The ends were cut back, 3 bases at V and 2 bases at J, with 13 bases in the middle. CDR3 length equals 15 residues. Germline CDR1 is LNHDA and CDR2 is SQIVND (reference sequence). The CDR3 spells CASSISEAANTEAFF. The CDR3 coding sequence is TGTGCCAGTAGTATCTCGGAGGCAGCTAACACTGAAGCTTTCTTT.

The chain recombines TRBV5-1 with TRBJ1-3, with D possibly matching TRBD1 (6 bases). Germline CDR1 reads SGHRS; CDR2 reads YFSETQ. The CDR3 is 15 amino acids. Trimming cost V 0 bases and J 4 bases, with 11 bases left between them. The CDR3 loop is CASSLAPGAGNTIYF. In nucleotides, the CDR3 is TGCGCCAGCAGCTTGGCCCCAGGGGCAGGAAACACCATATATTTT.

The chain carries TRBV7-9 and TRBJ2-2; weak D call: TRBD1 (5 bases). Trimming removed 4 bases from V and 7 bases from J, with 16 bases in between. CDR1 and CDR2 from the germline V gene are SEHNR and FQNEAQ (reference sequence). There are 15 residues in the CDR3. DNA for the CDR3: TGTGCCAGCAGCTCTACCTGGGGCCAGGGCGGGGAGCTGTTTTTT. It encodes CASSSTWGQGGELFF.

The chain joins TRBV5-1 to TRBJ1-1; D is perhaps TRBD1 (6 bases). Germline V gives CDR1 SGHRS, CDR2 YFSETQ. V was clipped by 1 base and J by 3 bases, with 13 bases between them. The CDR3 has 15 residues. The CDR3 sequence: CASSLPGGRDTEAFF. CDR3 nucleotide sequence: TGCGCCAGCAGCTTGCCCGGGGGGCGCGACACTGAAGCTTTCTTT.

The chain employs TRBV7-2 and TRBJ2-1; TRBD2 agrees at 13 bases. The J segment lost 7 bases and the V segment lost 5 bases, leaving 8 bases of the junction unmatched. The CDR3 runs to 16 residues. Germline loops: CDR1 SGHTA, CDR2 FQGNSA. The CDR3 spells CASSPQTSGRLNEQFF. In DNA, the CDR3 is TGTGCCAGCAGCCCACAGACTAGCGGGAGGCTTAATGAGCAGTTCTTC.

This clone was found a few times. The chain combines TRBV5-1 with TRBJ2-2; D is perhaps TRBD1 (5 bases). Trimming cost V 4 bases and J 1 base, with 8 bases left between them. CDR1 is SGHRS, CDR2 YFSETQ, per germline. CDR3 length: 14 amino acids. The CDR3 spells CASSLDRNTGELFF. CDR3 sequence (DNA): TGCGCCAGCAGCCTTGACAGGAACACCGGGGAGCTGTTTTTT.

This clone was seen a single time. This chain joins TRBV11-2 and TRBJ1-1; D unresolved. The germline CDR1 and CDR2 sequences are SGHAT and FQNNGV. Trimming took 3 bases from V and 5 from J, leaving 13 bases between them. The CDR3 consists of 14 residues. CDR3 nucleotide sequence: TGTGCCAGCAGCTTTTCTGGGTTTGGAACTGAAGCTTTCTTT. Protein: CASSFSGFGTEAFF.

A few counts support this clone. The rearrangement links TRBV9 to TRBJ1-1, with TRBD1 identical over 7 bases. Germline V gene data show CDR1 as SGDLS and CDR2 as YYNGEE. The CDR3 consists of 15 residues. Losses at the gene ends were 0 bases for V and 4 bases for J; bases not matched to a gene: 6. This CDR3 is CASSVGTGVSTEAFF. In DNA, the CDR3 is TGTGCCAGCAGCGTAGGTACAGGGGTGAGCACTGAAGCTTTCTTT.

This clone was counted between two and nine times. J is TRBJ2-7 and V is TRBV5-4; no clear D gene. Germline-derived CDR1 and CDR2 are SGHNT and YYREEE (reference sequence). The CDR3 extends over 15 amino acids. Trimming removed 4 bases from V and 3 bases from J, with 17 bases in between. CDR3 in amino acids: CASSPSPGVSYEQYF. The CDR3 DNA is TGTGCCAGCAGCCCCTCCCCAGGTGTAAGCTACGAGCAGTACTTC.

The rearrangement uses TRBV27 and TRBJ2-2, with a tentative D call TRBD1 (5 bases). CDR3 size: 13 residues. Germline CDR1 MNHEY, CDR2 SMNVEV (reference sequence). V was cut by 6 bases and J by 6 bases, with 11 bases left in between. CDR3 amino acids: CASRTPGSGELFF. The CDR3 DNA reads TGTGCCAGCAGAACTCCAGGGTCCGGGGAGCTGTTTTTT.

This rearrangement joins TRBV6-5 to TRBJ1-2; no reliable D call. With 6 bases removed from V and 6 bases from J, the gap between germline ends came to 14 bases. This CDR3 is 13 amino acids long. From germline, CDR1 is MNHEY and CDR2 SVGAGI. CDR3 DNA: TGTGCCAGCAGCGGGCCCGAAAGGGATGGCTACACCTTC. Its protein is CASSGPERDGYTF.

A note on this clone: One end of the junction fails to match germline, which may point to a read error. The chain combines TRBV6-5 with TRBJ2-7; a weak D match, TRBD1 (6 bases). The CDR3 length is 12 residues. Germline V CDR1 and CDR2: MNHEY, SVGAGI. DNA of the CDR3: TGTGCCAGCAACCTCTCGGACAGAGCGTCGTTCTTC. Amino acids: CASNLSDRASFF.

This chain connects TRBV7-8 to TRBJ1-2; TRBD1 is a possible D gene (6 bases). The CDR3 totals 16 residues. V lost 2 bases, J lost 0 bases, and 13 bases lay in between. Germline CDR1 is SGHVS and CDR2 is FQNEAQ. The CDR3, as DNA: TGTGCCAGCAGCTTAATAAGGACAGAGGCTAACTATGGCTACACCTTC. Its protein product is CASSLIRTEANYGYTF.

The V gene is TRBV19, the J gene TRBJ1-2; D unresolved. Germline V gene lookup returns CDR1 LNHDA and CDR2 SQIVND (reference sequence). The CDR3 sequence is 13 residues long. V was shortened by 4 bases and J by 7 bases, with 13 bases between the two germline ends. CDR3 in DNA: TGTGCCAGTAGTACCGAATTCGGCACTGGCTACACCTTC. This translates into CASSTEFGTGYTF. The full variable domain, in which reference TRBV19 and TRBJ1-2 provide the parts outside the CDR3, is DGGITQSPKYLFRKEGQNVTLSCEQNLNHDAMYWYRQDPGQGLRLIYYSQIVNDFQKGDIAEGYSVSREKKESFPLTVTSAQKNPTAFYLCASSTEFGTGYTFGSGTRLTVV.

This chain connects TRBV3-1 (or the pseudogene TRBV3-2) to TRBJ2-1, with 15 positions matching TRBD2. Germline lookup yields CDR1 LGHDT and CDR2 YNNKEL (reference sequence). With 1 base clipped from V and 6 bases from J, the junction kept 4 bases outside the gene matches. The CDR3 covers 17 residues. CDR3 sequence: CASSQAGTSGGINEQFF. The CDR3 nucleotides read TGTGCCAGCAGCCAAGCCGGGACTAGCGGGGGGATCAATGAGCAGTTCTTC.

This chain joins TRBV7-6 and TRBJ2-7, with TRBD2 as a possible D gene (7 bases). Per the germline V gene, CDR1 is SGHVS and CDR2 is FNYEAQ. The CDR3 runs 15 residues. V shed 2 bases and J shed 3 bases, with 14 bases lying between them. The chain's CDR3 is CASSLTGGLFYEQYF. CDR3 DNA sequence: TGTGCCAGCAGCTTAACCGGGGGGCTTTTCTACGAGCAGTACTTC.

The V gene is TRBV5-1, the J gene TRBJ1-3, with D uncertain. This CDR3 comprises 15 residues. V was cut by 2 bases and J by 0 bases, with 9 bases left in between. Germline values: CDR1 SGHRS, CDR2 YFSETQ. CDR3 residues: CASSFQPSSGNTIYF. CDR3 DNA: TGCGCCAGCAGCTTCCAGCCGAGCTCTGGAAACACCATATATTTT.